The 14 T cell receptor beta chains presented below share a single source sample, sequenced in a study of Ad26.COV2.S vaccination and SARS-CoV-2 variants. Clones were sequenced by immunoSEQ multiplex PCR, and TCRdb holds only the in-frame ones, with some missing. The profile shows 300,000 to 350,000 clones, almost 90% of them singletons. The sample's treatment: around 19 received Ad26.COV2.S at low or high dose, single or two shots; five or six received placebo; per-sample allocation not given. Day 63 after the first injection of vaccine or placebo was the sampling time. The source was peripheral blood, collected in a trial of Ad26.COV2.S vaccine versus placebo. Source of these receptors: a person between 18 and 60 years old who received the Ad26.COV2.S COVID-19 vaccine or a placebo.

The chain joins TRBV9 to TRBJ1-3; no firm D call. Trimming removed 5 bases from V and 0 bases from J, with 12 bases in between. The CDR3 loop spans 15 amino acids. The germline CDR1 and CDR2 sequences are SGDLS and YYNGEE. The CDR3 sequence is CASSNAVSSGNTIYF. In DNA form, the CDR3 reads TGTGCCAGCAGTAACGCCGTTAGCTCTGGAAACACCATATATTTT.

This clone was counted once. This chain links TRBV5-4 with TRBJ1-1; tentative D call: TRBD1 (6 bases). V was pared by 4 bases and J by 0 bases, with 16 bases between. The CDR3 length is 16 residues. CDR1 and CDR2 (germline): SGHNT, YYREEE (reference sequence). The CDR3 bases are TGTGCCAGCAGCCCCCCGGTAGGGGGAATGAACACTGAAGCTTTCTTT. This encodes CASSPPVGGMNTEAFF.

This chain joins TRBV18 and TRBJ1-2; 7 nucleotides agree with TRBD1. Per germline, CDR1 KGHSH and CDR2 LQKENI. The CDR3 consists of 17 residues. V lost 5 bases to trimming and J lost 1 base; unmatched junction nucleotides: 13. This chain's CDR3 is CASSSQQGSRNNYGYTF. DNA for the CDR3: TGTGCCAGCTCATCCCAACAGGGGAGTCGTAATAACTATGGCTACACCTTC.

As concerns this clone: The junction and the germline gene differ at one end; a read error may be behind it. The chain combines TRBV6-2 or TRBV6-3 with TRBJ2-7, with D possibly matching TRBD1 (6 bases). Germline-derived CDR1 and CDR2 are MNHEY and SVGEGT. CDR3 size: 12 residues. The chain's CDR3 is CASSYMGAEQYF. CDR3 DNA sequence: TGTGCCAGCAGTTACATGGGGGCGGAGCAGTACTTT.

The count of this clone is one. The chain couples TRBV19 to TRBJ1-1; 8 positions match TRBD1. V lost 8 bases to trimming and J lost 7 bases; unmatched junction nucleotides: 15. Germline CDR1 is LNHDA and CDR2 is SQIVND (reference sequence). This CDR3 is built from 15 residues. The CDR3 nucleotides are TGTGCCAGTCGCAACCCAGGGGGCTTTTACGATGAAGCTTTCTTT. Translation: CASRNPGGFYDEAFF.

The V and J genes are TRBV6-6 and TRBJ2-7; D gene uncertain. This CDR3 comprises 14 residues. Germline values: CDR1 MNHNY, CDR2 SVGAGI (reference sequence). Trimming cost V 2 bases and J 7 bases, with 15 bases left between them. The CDR3 here is CASSYGADPQEQYF. The CDR3 DNA reads TGTGCCAGCAGTTACGGAGCAGATCCTCAAGAGCAGTACTTC.

This chain links TRBV5-6 with TRBJ2-1, with D perhaps TRBD1 or TRBD2 (7 bases each). Trimming stripped 4 bases from V and 12 bases from J, with 17 bases between. CDR1 and CDR2 (germline): SGHDT, YYEEEE. This CDR3 spans 13 amino acids. The CDR3 DNA reads as TGTGCCAGCAGCCTCCCTGCAGGGGGGGGGCAGTTCTTC. This gives the protein CASSLPAGGGQFF.

The chain combines TRBV7-8 with TRBJ2-1; 9 bases fit TRBD1. Germline CDR1 SGHVS, CDR2 FQNEAQ. The CDR3 is 14 residues long. Germline trimming cut 5 bases from V and 5 bases from J; bases unmatched to any gene: 4. CDR3 DNA: TGTGCCAGCAGCGATCACAGGGGGCACAATGAGCAGTTCTTC. It specifies CASSDHRGHNEQFF.

The V gene is TRBV3-1 (or the pseudogene TRBV3-2), the J gene TRBJ2-5, with a possible D match to TRBD2 (6 bases). Trimming pared 4 bases from V and 4 bases from J, leaving 22 bases between. The CDR3 consists of 17 residues. Looked up from germline, CDR1 is LGHDT and CDR2 is YNNKEL (reference sequence). The CDR3 region has the DNA TGTGCCAGCAGCCTACCCCAAGCTCCCGGGACTGGAGAGACCCAGTACTTC. Amino acid sequence: CASSLPQAPGTGETQYF.

This clone appeared a single time. The chain links TRBV7-9 to TRBJ2-3; D perhaps matches TRBD2 (7 bases). The CDR3 covers 19 residues. The germline V gene encodes CDR1 SEHNR and CDR2 FQNEAQ (reference sequence). V gave up 6 bases and J gave up 2 bases, with 27 bases separating them. The CDR3 coding sequence is TGTGCCAGCAGACTATCGGGGGGCCCCGGGACTCCCGTCACAGATACGCAGTATTTT. Encoded protein: CASRLSGGPGTPVTDTQYF.

V is TRBV2 and J is TRBJ2-7; D not certain. V dropped 1 base and J dropped 5 bases, with 9 bases sitting between them. This CDR3 has 13 residues. Germline V CDR1 and CDR2: SNHLY, FYNNEI. The CDR3 coding sequence is TGTGCCAGCAGTGAAGGGCTAGTCGACGAGCAGTACTTC. Protein sequence: CASSEGLVDEQYF.

The chain has TRBV11-2 and TRBJ1-5; maybe TRBD1 (6 bases). The CDR3 extends over 14 amino acids. V shed 5 bases and J shed 3 bases, with 11 bases lying between them. Germline lookup yields CDR1 SGHAT and CDR2 FQNNGV. This chain's CDR3 is CASSSRTDNQPQHF. In DNA, the CDR3 is TGTGCCAGCAGCAGTAGGACAGACAATCAGCCCCAGCATTTT. Combining the CDR3 with reference TRBV11-2 and TRBJ1-5 gives the whole variable domain EAGVAQSPRYKIIEKRQSVAFWCNPISGHATLYWYQQILGQGPKLLIQFQNNGVVDDSQLPKDRFSAERLKGVDSTLKIQPAKLEDSAVYLCASSSRTDNQPQHFGDGTRLSIL.

This chain uses TRBV27 with TRBJ1-1, with 7 bases aligning to TRBD1. V dropped 3 bases and J dropped 8; count of bases not matched to a gene: 9. The CDR3 length is 14 residues. Germline V gene data show CDR1 as MNHEY and CDR2 as SMNVEV (reference sequence). The CDR3 DNA is TGTGCCAGCAGTTTCCCGGGACAGCATAACGAAGCTTTCTTT. Amino acids: CASSFPGQHNEAFF.

This clone was counted once. The gene calls are TRBV25-1 and TRBJ1-4, with D possibly TRBD1 on 5 matching bases. The germline V gene has CDR1 MGHDK and CDR2 SYGVNS. This CDR3 region has 15 residues. The germline V and J ends were trimmed by 1 base and 6 bases, with 12 bases remaining between them. CDR3 nucleotides: TGTGCCAGCAGTGAATTTCGAGGGACTGATGAAAAACTGTTTTTT. Its protein product is CASSEFRGTDEKLFF. The variable domain in full, completed from reference TRBV25-1 and TRBJ1-4, reads EADIYQTPRYLVIGTGKKITLECSQTMGHDKMYWYQQDPGMELHLIHYSYGVNSTEKGDLSSESTVSRIRTEHFPLTLESARPSHTSQYLCASSEFRGTDEKLFFGSGTQLSVL.